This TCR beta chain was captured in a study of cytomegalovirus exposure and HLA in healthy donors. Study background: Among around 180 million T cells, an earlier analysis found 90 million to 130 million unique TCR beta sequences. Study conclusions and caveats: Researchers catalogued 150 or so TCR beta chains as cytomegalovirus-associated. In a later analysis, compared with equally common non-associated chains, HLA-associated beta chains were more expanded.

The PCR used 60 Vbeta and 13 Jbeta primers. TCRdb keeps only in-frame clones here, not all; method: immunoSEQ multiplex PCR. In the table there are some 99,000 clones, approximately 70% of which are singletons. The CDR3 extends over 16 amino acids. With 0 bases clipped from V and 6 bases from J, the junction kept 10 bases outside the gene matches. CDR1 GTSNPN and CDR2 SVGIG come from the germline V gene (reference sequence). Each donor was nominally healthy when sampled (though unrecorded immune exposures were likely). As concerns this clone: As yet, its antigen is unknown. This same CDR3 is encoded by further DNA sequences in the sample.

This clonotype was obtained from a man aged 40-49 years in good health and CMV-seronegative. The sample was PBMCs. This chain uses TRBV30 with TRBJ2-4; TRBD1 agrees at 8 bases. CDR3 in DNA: TGTGCCTGGAGTGTACGGGCAGGGGGCGTGGGAAACATTCAGTACTTC. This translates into CAWSVRAGGVGNIQYF.